Presented here are 20 T cell receptor beta chains from one specimen sequenced in a study of cytotoxic CD8 clonotypes in ibrutinib-treated CLL. Profiled with immunoSEQ multiplex PCR; TCRdb holds only in-frame clones, not every one. The data contain roughly 190,000 clones, about two thirds of them singletons. The sequences come from PBMCs, collected after 24 months of ibrutinib treatment. The receptors come from a human donor with chronic lymphocytic leukemia.

This clone was recorded only once. In DNA, the CDR3 is TGTGCCACCAGCAGAGATCTCGGCGGGAGGGAGGAGACCCAGTACTTC. As protein: CATSRDLGGREETQYF. The rearrangement links TRBV15 to TRBJ2-5; 9 bases are shared with TRBD2. V dropped 0 bases and J dropped 5; count of bases not matched to a gene: 7. The CDR3 consists of 16 residues. Germline CDR1 is LNHNV and CDR2 is YYDKDF (reference sequence).

This rearrangement joins TRBV9 to TRBJ2-7; D is possibly TRBD1 or TRBD2 (5 bases each). The V gene lost 3 bases and the J gene lost 0 bases, with 16 bases spanning the gap. From germline, CDR1 is SGDLS and CDR2 YYNGEE. This CDR3 region has 16 residues. CDR3 nucleotides: TGTGCCAGCAGCGCGAGACTGGGGGTTGCCTCCTACGAGCAGTACTTC. It encodes CASSARLGVASYEQYF.

The J gene is TRBJ2-5, the V gene TRBV5-4; D not resolved. Germline V CDR1 and CDR2: SGHNT, YYREEE (reference sequence). The CDR3 length is 14 residues. V was pared by 0 bases and J by 3 bases, with 9 bases between. The CDR3 spells CASSLVQDEETQYF. For the CDR3, the DNA is TGTGCCAGCAGCTTGGTTCAGGATGAAGAGACCCAGTACTTC.

This clone has just a few counts. This chain joins TRBV7-3 and TRBJ2-1, with 8 bases aligning to TRBD2. Germline V gene data show CDR1 as SGHTA and CDR2 as FQGTGA. This CDR3 has 14 residues. V trimming: 0 bases; J trimming: 10 bases; junction bases outside the gene matches: 5. The CDR3: CASSLTKGGREQFF. CDR3 bases: TGTGCCAGCAGCTTAACGAAAGGCGGGAGGGAGCAGTTCTTC.

The chain uses TRBV30 and TRBJ2-1, with 10 nucleotides matching TRBD2. Per the germline V gene, CDR1 is GTSNPN and CDR2 is SVGIG (reference sequence). The CDR3 totals 13 residues. V was pared by 4 bases and J by 8 bases, with 5 bases of the junction left unmatched. CDR3 coding DNA: TGTGCCTGGATTGGGCTAGCGGGAGATGAGCAGTTCTTC. This gives the protein CAWIGLAGDEQFF.

J is TRBJ2-3 and V is TRBV29-1; a weak D match, TRBD2 (6 bases). This CDR3 has 15 amino acids. The V and J ends lost 4 bases and 6 bases respectively, with 20 bases between them. Germline V lookup: CDR1 SQVTM, CDR2 ANQGSEA. CDR3: CSVGRDSPVVDTQYF. The CDR3 DNA reads as TGCAGCGTTGGCCGGGACTCCCCAGTTGTTGATACGCAGTATTTT.

This chain uses TRBV6-6 with TRBJ2-1; possible D gene TRBD1, 5 bases. There are 15 residues in the CDR3. CDR1 and CDR2 from the germline V gene are MNHNY and SVGAGI (reference sequence). V shed 3 bases and J shed 0 bases, with 9 bases lying between them. DNA for the CDR3: TGTGCCAGCAGTTATTCGGACACCTCCTACAATGAGCAGTTCTTC. This codes for CASSYSDTSYNEQFF.

The rearrangement links TRBV5-1 to TRBJ2-7, with TRBD2 matching 10 bases. The CDR3 totals 16 residues. V lost 3 bases to trimming and J lost 6 bases; unmatched junction nucleotides: 12. CDR1 and CDR2 from the germline V gene are SGHRS and YFSETQ. CDR3 sequence: CASSSPHSAGGPEQYF. CDR3 coding DNA: TGCGCCAGCAGCTCGCCCCATTCAGCGGGAGGGCCCGAGCAGTACTTC.

The chain couples TRBV27 to TRBJ2-1; D might be TRBD1 or TRBD2, each matching 7 bases. CDR1 is MNHEY, CDR2 SMNVEV, per germline (reference sequence). V lost 7 bases to trimming and J lost 9 bases, with 25 bases between them. The CDR3 has 16 residues. The DNA for the CDR3 is TGTGCCAGCATACAGGGGAGACTAGCTCAGGGGGGTGAGCAGTTCTTC. Protein: CASIQGRLAQGGEQFF.

The chain carries TRBV5-1 and TRBJ2-3; D gene unclear. The CDR3 contains 15 residues. The germline CDR1 and CDR2 sequences are SGHRS and YFSETQ. V was pared by 0 bases and J by 1 base, with 9 bases between. The CDR3, as DNA: TGCGCCAGCAGCTTGGAATATCCACGCACAGATACGCAGTATTTT. Its protein is CASSLEYPRTDTQYF.

The chain couples TRBV5-1 to TRBJ2-5, with D possibly matching TRBD2 (5 bases). This CDR3 region has 13 residues. The V and J ends lost 4 bases and 5 bases respectively, with 12 bases between them. From germline, CDR1 is SGHRS and CDR2 YFSETQ. The CDR3 loop is CASSIGIGETQYF. CDR3 nucleotides: TGCGCCAGCAGCATCGGGATTGGGGAGACCCAGTACTTC.

This chain links TRBV6-6 with TRBJ2-7, with D perhaps given as TRBD1 or TRBD2 (5 bases each). The V gene lost 4 bases and the J gene lost 3 bases, with 7 bases spanning the gap. Germline V gene data show CDR1 as MNHNY and CDR2 as SVGAGI (reference sequence). The CDR3 spans 12 residues. The DNA for the CDR3 is TGTGCCAGCAGTTGGGACCTCTACGAGCAGTACTTC. Protein sequence: CASSWDLYEQYF.

This clone was counted between two and nine times. This sequence joins TRBV20-1 and TRBJ2-5; TRBD2 might be the D (6 bases). The CDR3 is made up of 11 amino acids. Germline CDR1 and CDR2: DFQATT and SNEGSKA (reference sequence). V lost 2 bases and J 13 bases, leaving 14 bases between the germline ends. In nucleotides, the CDR3 is TGCAGTGCTAGACTAATGGGACTTCGGTACTTC. Encoded protein: CSARLMGLRYF.

This clone turned up a few times. The J gene is TRBJ2-5, the V gene TRBV18; D gene uncertain. Germline lookup yields CDR1 KGHSH and CDR2 LQKENI. The CDR3 covers 14 residues. Trimming took off 3 bases at V and 1 base at J, with 9 bases between the two ends. CDR3 protein: CASSPRPLQETQYF. For the CDR3, the DNA is TGTGCCAGCTCACCGAGACCTCTCCAAGAGACCCAGTACTTC.

The chain combines TRBV21-1 with TRBJ2-7; the table's TRBD1 call for D was not verified on the DNA. TRBV21-1 counts as a pseudogene. CDR3 length: 18 residues. The chain's CDR3 is CASSKGGTGGLILREQYF. CDR3 coding DNA: TGTGCCAGCAGCAAAGGCGGGACAGGGGGCTTAATCTTGCGCGAGCAGTACTTC.

The chain employs TRBV5-6 and TRBJ2-7; 8 nucleotides match TRBD2. The length of the CDR3 is 16 residues. With V trimmed by 4 bases and J by 1 base, 10 bases remained unmatched. Germline values: CDR1 SGHDT, CDR2 YYEEEE. Here the CDR3 reads CASSGLLAEGSYEQYF. The CDR3 DNA reads TGTGCCAGCAGCGGCCTACTAGCGGAGGGGTCCTACGAGCAGTACTTC.

V usage is TRBV5-6 and J usage is TRBJ1-1, with 7 nucleotides matching TRBD1. The V gene end was trimmed by 0 bases and the J gene end by 0 bases; junction bases not matched to a gene: 2. CDR3 length equals 15 residues. Germline loops: CDR1 SGHDT, CDR2 YYEEEE. CDR3 sequence: CASSLVGTVNTEAFF. CDR3 nucleotides: TGTGCCAGCAGCTTGGTCGGGACAGTGAACACTGAAGCTTTCTTT.

The rearrangement joins TRBV27 to TRBJ2-5; possibly TRBD1 or TRBD2 for D (5 bases each). Germline V gene lookup returns CDR1 MNHEY and CDR2 SMNVEV (reference sequence). Between the trimmed V and J ends, which lost 5 bases and 5 bases, there was a span of 12 bases. The CDR3 has 13 amino acids. CDR3 in DNA: TGTGCCAGCAGTCGGGGCGCAGGGGAGACCCAGTACTTC. Amino acid sequence: CASSRGAGETQYF.

CDR3 residues: CASSQDLGTGPEAFF. The CDR3 nucleotides are TGTGCCAGCAGCCAAGATCTCGGGACAGGGCCTGAAGCTTTCTTT. The J gene is TRBJ1-1, the V gene TRBV4-2; 9 bases match TRBD1. The CDR3 consists of 15 residues. V was clipped by 0 bases and J by 6 bases; unmatched bases: 5. CDR1 is LGHNA and CDR2 is YNFKEQ in the germline V gene.

The chain joins TRBV6-5 to TRBJ2-7; D might be TRBD2 (7 bases). V was clipped by 5 bases and J by 5 bases, with 10 bases between them. Germline-derived CDR1 and CDR2 are MNHEY and SVGAGI. The CDR3 loop spans 12 amino acids. In nucleotides, the CDR3 is TGTGCCAGCAGTCAGGGGACTAACGAGCAGTACTTC. Amino acid sequence: CASSQGTNEQYF.